Below are 21 T cell receptor beta chains sequenced from a single sample in a study of cytomegalovirus exposure and HLA in healthy donors. Sequencing was performed with immunoSEQ multiplex PCR; in TCRdb, only in-frame clones are kept and a portion is missing. Of some 48,000 clones listed, just over 85% were seen once; the top ten hold approximately 6.7%. Sequencing was carried out using PBMCs. These receptors were taken from a woman aged 25 to 39 in good health and CMV-seronegative.

The rearrangement joins TRBV2 to TRBJ1-5; D is unresolved. In germline, CDR1 is SNHLY, CDR2 FYNNEI. Trimming shortened V by 6 bases and J by 4 bases, and 16 bases separated the two germline ends. CDR3 size: 15 residues. Written as DNA, the CDR3 is TGTGCCAGCAGCCCGACCCGGGGAGCAAATCAGCCCCAGCATTTT. Translating it yields CASSPTRGANQPQHF.

The rearrangement links TRBV6-1 to TRBJ2-2, with D maybe TRBD2 (5 bases). Germline CDR1 MNHNS, CDR2 SASEGT. V gave up 2 bases and J gave up 5 bases, with 15 bases separating them. The CDR3 extends over 16 amino acids. This CDR3 reads CASSEIANPGTGELFF. The CDR3 region has the DNA TGTGCCAGCAGTGAAATTGCAAACCCGGGGACCGGGGAGCTGTTTTTT.

This clone has only a few counts. V is TRBV5-1 and J is TRBJ1-1, with D maybe TRBD1 (6 bases). With 4 bases removed from V and 2 bases from J, the gap between germline ends came to 15 bases. Germline-derived CDR1 and CDR2 are SGHRS and YFSETQ. The CDR3 has 15 residues. CDR3 bases: TGCGCCAGCAGCGCAAGACAGGCTACTAACACTGAAGCTTTCTTT. Protein sequence: CASSARQATNTEAFF. Using reference TRBV5-1 and TRBJ1-1 for the parts outside the CDR3, the full variable domain is KAGVTQTPRYLIKTRGQQVTLSCSPISGHRSVSWYQQTPGQGLQFLFEYFSETQRNKGNFPGRFSGRQFSNSRSEMNVSTLELGDSALYLCASSARQATNTEAFFGQGTRLTVV.

The genes are TRBV4-3 and TRBJ2-1, with 10 bases fitting TRBD2. Germline CDR1 is LGHNA and CDR2 is YSLEER. The CDR3 consists of 20 residues. V trimming: 2 bases; J trimming: 4 bases; junction bases outside the gene matches: 17. In DNA, the CDR3 is TGCGCCAGCAGCCAATATCTTCCTCCTGGCCCTAGCGGGAGTTACAATGAGCAGTTCTTC. Translation gives CASSQYLPPGPSGSYNEQFF.

The genes are TRBV5-6 and TRBJ1-2; 8 positions agree with TRBD1. Trimming removed 2 bases from V and 7 bases from J; junction bases left unmatched: 10. The CDR3 covers 15 residues. Germline CDR1 is SGHDT and CDR2 is YYEEEE. Here the CDR3 reads CASSFIGQGIAGYTF. In DNA form, the CDR3 reads TGTGCCAGCAGCTTTATAGGACAGGGCATAGCTGGCTACACCTTC. The variable domain in full, with the rest retrieved from reference TRBV5-6 and TRBJ1-2, is DAGVTQSPTHLIKTRGQQVTLRCSPKSGHDTVSWYQQALGQGPQFIFQYYEEEERQRGNFPDRFSGHQFPNYSSELNVNALLLGDSALYLCASSFIGQGIAGYTFGSGTRLTVV.

V usage is TRBV15 and J usage is TRBJ1-2; D gene uncertain. The CDR3 totals 16 residues. The V end was cut by 1 base, the J end by 0 bases, with 12 bases between. Per the germline V gene, CDR1 is LNHNV and CDR2 is YYDKDF (reference sequence). CDR3 nucleotide sequence: TGTGCCACCAGCAGAGCTGGCGGGGTCTCTAACTATGGCTACACCTTC. Its protein is CATSRAGGVSNYGYTF.

The chain links TRBV7-2 to TRBJ2-7; 8 nucleotides match TRBD1. J gave up 8 bases and V 4 bases, and 10 bases lay outside the gene matches. This CDR3 spans 14 amino acids. Germline CDR1 SGHTA, CDR2 FQGNSA. The CDR3 loop reads CASSSPQGAHKQYF. DNA for the CDR3: TGTGCCAGCAGCTCCCCCCAGGGGGCGCATAAGCAGTACTTC. Variable domain in full (rest from reference TRBV7-2 and TRBJ2-7): GAGVSQSPSNKVTEKGKDVELRCDPISGHTALYWYRQSLGQGLEFLIYFQGNSAPDKSGLPSDRFSAERTGGSVSTLTIQRTQQEDSAVYLCASSSPQGAHKQYFGPGTRLTVT.

This chain links TRBV6-5 with TRBJ1-1, with 10 bases aligning to TRBD1. Germline lookup yields CDR1 MNHEY and CDR2 SVGAGI. The CDR3 has 14 residues. V dropped 4 bases and J dropped 11; count of bases not matched to a gene: 10. The CDR3 loop reads CASSLSGTGAVAFF. The CDR3, as DNA: TGTGCCAGCAGTTTGTCCGGGACAGGGGCCGTGGCTTTCTTT.

V usage is TRBV28 and J usage is TRBJ1-2; 7 bases align to TRBD1. The V gene end was trimmed by 5 bases and the J gene end by 4 bases; junction bases not matched to a gene: 4. Germline lookup yields CDR1 MDHEN and CDR2 SYDVKM. The CDR3 totals 13 residues. The CDR3: CASSPTGAYGYTF. CDR3 in DNA: TGTGCCAGCAGTCCTACAGGGGCCTATGGCTACACCTTC.

V and J are TRBV9 and TRBJ1-1; TRBD1 matches at 7 bases. Germline values: CDR1 SGDLS, CDR2 YYNGEE. CDR3 length equals 13 residues. V gave up 3 bases and J gave up 6 bases; unmatched junction bases: 5. The CDR3 coding sequence is TGTGCCAGCAGCGAGACAGGGAGCGCTGAAGCTTTCTTT. This codes for CASSETGSAEAFF.

This chain connects TRBV5-1 to TRBJ2-1; 8 nucleotides align to TRBD2. Germline CDR1 reads SGHRS; CDR2 reads YFSETQ. V gave up 4 bases and J gave up 4 bases; unmatched junction bases: 13. The CDR3 covers 17 residues. The DNA for the CDR3 is TGCGCCAGCAGCCTTACTTTACTAGCGGATACATACAATGAGCAGTTCTTC. Translated, it gives CASSLTLLADTYNEQFF.

The chain links TRBV29-1 to TRBJ1-1; D is unresolved. Germline loops: CDR1 SQVTM, CDR2 ANQGSEA. Trimming took off 4 bases at V and 3 bases at J, with 18 bases between the two ends. CDR3 size: 15 residues. In DNA, the CDR3 is TGCAGCGTTGTATGGAGCCGGATAACGGACACTGAAGCTTTCTTT. As protein: CSVVWSRITDTEAFF. Filled out from reference TRBV29-1 and TRBJ1-1, the complete variable domain reads SAVISQKPSRDICQRGTSLTIQCQVDSQVTMMFWYRQQPGQSLTLIATANQGSEATYESGFVIDKFPISRPNLTFSTLTVSNMSPEDSSIYLCSVVWSRITDTEAFFGQGTRLTVV.

The rearrangement links TRBV4-3 to TRBJ1-2; a possible D gene is TRBD1 (6 bases). With 0 bases removed from V and 5 bases from J, the gap between germline ends came to 13 bases. Per germline, CDR1 LGHNA and CDR2 YSLEER. This CDR3 spans 15 amino acids. The CDR3 loop is CASSQELQGAYGYTF. For the CDR3, the DNA is TGCGCCAGCAGCCAAGAATTACAGGGAGCTTATGGCTACACCTTC.

The J gene is TRBJ1-1, the V gene TRBV7-9; perhaps TRBD1 as D (6 bases). V dropped 5 bases and J dropped 6 bases, with 16 bases sitting between them. CDR1 is SEHNR, CDR2 FQNEAQ, per germline (reference sequence). This CDR3 region has 14 residues. This CDR3 reads CASSPSRGGPEAFF. In nucleotides, the CDR3 is TGTGCCAGCAGCCCATCTAGGGGGGGGCCTGAAGCTTTCTTT.

The J gene is TRBJ2-7, the V gene TRBV2; D gene uncertain. The CDR3 length is 15 residues. The V end lost 0 bases, the J end lost 0 bases, and 9 bases lay between the germline ends. Germline-derived CDR1 and CDR2 are SNHLY and FYNNEI. CDR3 residues: CASSEALRSSYEQYF. CDR3 DNA sequence: TGTGCCAGCAGTGAAGCGCTCAGAAGCTCCTACGAGCAGTACTTC.

The count of this clone is one. This chain links TRBV6-4 with TRBJ2-2; D unresolved. Germline V gene data show CDR1 as MRHNA and CDR2 as SNTAGT. Trimming pared 5 bases from V and 6 bases from J, leaving 13 bases between. The CDR3 totals 14 residues. The CDR3 nucleotides read TGTGCCAGCAGTCCCCTCAGCGAGGCCGGGGAGCTGTTTTTT. It encodes CASSPLSEAGELFF.

The chain recombines TRBV29-1 with TRBJ1-3, with TRBD1 matching 9 bases. Trimming cost V 6 bases and J 3 bases; bases outside gene matches: 3. The germline V gene has CDR1 SQVTM and CDR2 ANQGSEA. This CDR3 spans 13 amino acids. The CDR3 here is CSVEDRGGNTIYF. The DNA for the CDR3 is TGCAGCGTCGAGGACAGGGGTGGAAACACCATATATTTT. The full variable domain, with the rest looked up from reference TRBV29-1 and TRBJ1-3, is SAVISQKPSRDICQRGTSLTIQCQVDSQVTMMFWYRQQPGQSLTLIATANQGSEATYESGFVIDKFPISRPNLTFSTLTVSNMSPEDSSIYLCSVEDRGGNTIYFGEGSWLTVV.

V usage is TRBV29-1 and J usage is TRBJ2-7; D unclear. The CDR3 loop spans 12 amino acids. Looked up from germline, CDR1 is SQVTM and CDR2 is ANQGSEA. Trimming pared 6 bases from V and 0 bases from J, leaving 9 bases between. The CDR3 nucleotides are TGCAGCGTCGAGCTAAGCTCCTACGAGCAGTACTTC. It is translated as CSVELSSYEQYF.

The V and J genes are TRBV21-1 and TRBJ2-1; TRBD2 is the table's D call, not checked against the DNA. TRBV21-1 is designated a pseudogene. The CDR3 sequence is 15 residues long. The CDR3 region has the DNA TGTGCCAGCAGCAAATTAACGGGAGGGCCCAATGAGCAGTTCTTC. This gives the protein CASSKLTGGPNEQFF.

The chain links TRBV7-8 to TRBJ1-1; 9 positions match TRBD1. The ends lost 4 bases at V and 2 bases at J; junction bases unmatched: 2. Germline V gives CDR1 SGHVS, CDR2 FQNEAQ. The CDR3 length is 14 residues. This chain's CDR3 is CASSSTGGNTEAFF. In DNA form, the CDR3 reads TGTGCCAGCAGCTCTACAGGGGGCAACACTGAAGCTTTCTTT. Variable domain in full (rest from reference TRBV7-8 and TRBJ1-1): GAGVSQSPRYKVAKRGQDVALRCDPISGHVSLFWYQQALGQGPEFLTYFQNEAQLDKSGLPSDRFFAERPEGSVSTLKIQRTQQEDSAVYLCASSSTGGNTEAFFGQGTRLTVV.

The genes are TRBV27 and TRBJ2-7; 10 bases align to TRBD2. Trimming removed 2 bases from V and 4 bases from J; junction bases left unmatched: 8. The CDR3 length is 16 residues. CDR1 is MNHEY, CDR2 SMNVEV, per germline (reference sequence). In nucleotides, the CDR3 is TGTGCCAGCAGTTTACTCCTCGGTAGCGGGAGGTACGAGCAGTACTTC. Translating it yields CASSLLLGSGRYEQYF.